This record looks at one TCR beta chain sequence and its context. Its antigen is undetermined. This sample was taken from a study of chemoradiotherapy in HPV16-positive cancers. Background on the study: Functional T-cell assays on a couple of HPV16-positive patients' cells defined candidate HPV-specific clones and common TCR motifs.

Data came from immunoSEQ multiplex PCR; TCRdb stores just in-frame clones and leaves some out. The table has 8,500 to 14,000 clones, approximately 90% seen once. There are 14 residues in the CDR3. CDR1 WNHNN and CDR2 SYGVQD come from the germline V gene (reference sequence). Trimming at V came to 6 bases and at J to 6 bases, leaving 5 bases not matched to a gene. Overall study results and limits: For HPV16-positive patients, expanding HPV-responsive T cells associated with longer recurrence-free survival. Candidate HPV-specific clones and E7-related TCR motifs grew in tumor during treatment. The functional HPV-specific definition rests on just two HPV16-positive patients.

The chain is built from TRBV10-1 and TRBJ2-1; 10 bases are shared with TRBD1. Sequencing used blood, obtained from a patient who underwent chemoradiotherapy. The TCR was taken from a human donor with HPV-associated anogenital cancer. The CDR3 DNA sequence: TGCGCCAGCAGCTGGGACAGGGGCCGCAATGAGCAGTTCTTC. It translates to CASSWDRGRNEQFF.